This TCR beta chain was found in a study of Ad26.COV2.S vaccination and SARS-CoV-2 variants. Specified treatment: roughly 19 received Ad26.COV2.S at low or high dose, single or two shots; 5 received placebo; per-sample allocation not given. Samples came from day 63 after the first vaccine or placebo injection. Assay: immunoSEQ multiplex PCR; the TCRdb copy retains only in-frame clones and omits some. The sample holds hundreds of thousands of clones, approximately 86% seen once. This CDR3 has 17 amino acids. V was pared by 1 base and J by 1 base, with 14 bases between. CDR1 is SGDLS and CDR2 is YYNGEE in the germline V gene.

This chain links TRBV9 with TRBJ2-2; D is undetermined. The source was peripheral blood, collected in a trial of Ad26.COV2.S vaccine versus placebo. The receptor was derived from a person aged 18-65 years who received the Ad26.COV2.S COVID-19 vaccine or a placebo. CDR3 DNA sequence: TGTGCCAGCAGCGTACTGGAGATGAAGCGGAACACCGGGGAGCTGTTTTTT. This sequence encodes CASSVLEMKRNTGELFF.